The 5 T cell receptor beta chains given below trace back to one sample, sequenced in a study of vaccination and CD4 T cells after COVID-19. Their antigens are not known. The study sequenced cultured CD4+ T cell DNA using the Oncomine TCR Beta short-read assay. TCRdb independently ran MiXCR on the PCR reads; one entry per CDR3 protein. The profile shows several thousand distinct CDR3 sequences, about 56% of them singletons. Treatment defined: roughly 10-day PBMC culture with coronavirus spike peptide pools or control peptides (ViraFEST assay). What was sequenced was CD4+ T cells from blood, cultured in vitro. The source is a human donor who had recovered from COVID-19.

This clonotype was observed a handful of times. This chain joins TRBV27 and TRBJ1-5, with D unresolved. The CDR3 runs 13 residues. Deletions cut 5 bases from V and 5 bases from J, with 10 bases between. Germline loops: CDR1 MNHEY, CDR2 SMNVEV (reference sequence). In DNA form, the CDR3 reads TGTGCCAGCAGTATTGACCGTTATCAGCCCCAGCATTTT. This gives the protein CASSIDRYQPQHF.

The chain recombines TRBV20-1 with TRBJ2-1; D may be TRBD2 (5 bases). CDR3 length equals 12 residues. V was clipped by 7 bases and J by 0 bases, with 7 bases between them. The germline V gene encodes CDR1 DFQATT and CDR2 SNEGSKA (reference sequence). CDR3 sequence: CSGGSSYNEQFF. The CDR3 DNA reads as TGCAGTGGAGGGAGCTCCTACAATGAGCAGTTCTTC.

This clonotype is deemed large. The J gene is TRBJ1-6, the V gene TRBV12-3 or TRBV12-4, with 10 positions matching TRBD1. The CDR3 runs to 18 residues. V lost 6 bases to trimming and J lost 0 bases; unmatched junction nucleotides: 8. The CDR3 sequence: CASSRTGQGSSYNSPLHF. CDR3 in DNA: TGTGCCAGCAGCCGAACGGGACAGGGGAGCTCCTATAATTCACCCCTCCACTTT.

This clonotype has a handful of counts. This chain joins TRBV7-3 and TRBJ1-1; weak D call: TRBD1 (5 bases). Germline CDR1 SGHTA, CDR2 FQGTGA. The V end lost 4 bases, the J end lost 2 bases, and 17 bases lay between the germline ends. This CDR3 region has 16 residues. The CDR3 reads CASSWSGRRINTEAFF. CDR3 nucleotide sequence: TGTGCCAGCAGCTGGTCGGGACGCCGAATCAACACTGAAGCTTTCTTT.

V is TRBV6-2 or TRBV6-3 and J is TRBJ2-5, with TRBD2 matching over 12 bases. Germline values: CDR1 MNHEY, CDR2 SVGEGT. CDR3 length: 18 residues. V was clipped by 2 bases and J by 6 bases; unmatched bases: 13. For the CDR3, the DNA is TGTGCCAGCAGTTACCCGACTAGCGGGAGTAGGCTGGGGAAGACCCAGTACTTC. This sequence encodes CASSYPTSGSRLGKTQYF.